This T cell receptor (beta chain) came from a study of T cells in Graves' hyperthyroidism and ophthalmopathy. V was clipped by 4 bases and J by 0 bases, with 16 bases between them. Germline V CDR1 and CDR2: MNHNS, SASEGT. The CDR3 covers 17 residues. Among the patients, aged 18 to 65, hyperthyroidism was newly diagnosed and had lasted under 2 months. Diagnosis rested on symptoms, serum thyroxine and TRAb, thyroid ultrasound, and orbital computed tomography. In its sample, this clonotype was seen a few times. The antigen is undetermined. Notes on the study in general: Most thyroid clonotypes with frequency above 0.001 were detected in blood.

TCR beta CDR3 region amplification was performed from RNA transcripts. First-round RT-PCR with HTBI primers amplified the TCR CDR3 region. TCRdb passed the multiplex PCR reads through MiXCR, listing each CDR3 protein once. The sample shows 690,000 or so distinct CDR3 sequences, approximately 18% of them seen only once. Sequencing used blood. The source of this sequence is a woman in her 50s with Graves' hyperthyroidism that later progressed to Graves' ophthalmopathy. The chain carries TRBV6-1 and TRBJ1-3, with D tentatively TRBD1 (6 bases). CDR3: CASSGQPQGTSGNTIYF. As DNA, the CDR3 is TGTGCCAGCAGTGGACAACCCCAGGGGACCTCTGGAAACACCATATATTTT.